Below are 4 T cell receptor beta chains sequenced from a single sample in a study of cytomegalovirus exposure and HLA in healthy donors. In the PCR, 60 Vbeta and 13 Jbeta primers were used. Produced via immunoSEQ multiplex PCR; TCRdb's table is partial and in-frame only. The sample records more than 150,000 clones, 80% to 90% being singletons. Material for sequencing was PBMCs. Every receptor here comes from a girl aged 2-15 years in good health and CMV-seropositive.

This clone has a handful of counts. The gene calls are TRBV25-1 and TRBJ1-1; no definite D call. In germline, CDR1 is MGHDK, CDR2 SYGVNS. CDR3 length: 11 amino acids. V shed 6 bases and J shed 9 bases, with 11 bases lying between them. In nucleotides, the CDR3 is TGTGCCAGCAGAGTGGAGGCTAAAGCTTTCTTT. Encoded protein: CASRVEAKAFF.

This clone was counted once. The CDR3 nucleotides read TGTGCCAGCAGTGTAGCGGGAGAAGGGAACAATGAGCAGTTCTTC. Translated: CASSVAGEGNNEQFF. The J gene is TRBJ2-1, the V gene TRBV27; 9 bases agree with TRBD2. The junction had 7 bases not matched to a gene; V was cut back by 5 bases and J by 5 bases. This CDR3 has 15 residues. From germline, CDR1 is MNHEY and CDR2 SMNVEV (reference sequence).

This sequence joins TRBV9 and TRBJ2-3; D possibly corresponds to TRBD2 (6 bases). CDR1 and CDR2 from the germline V gene are SGDLS and YYNGEE. Deletions cut 3 bases from V and 2 bases from J, with 13 bases between. The length of the CDR3 is 15 residues. CDR3 loop: CASSAGTVLTDTQYF. The CDR3 nucleotides are TGTGCCAGCAGCGCAGGGACTGTCCTCACAGATACGCAGTATTTT.

V is TRBV28 and J is TRBJ2-2, with D possibly TRBD1 on 5 matching bases. The germline gives CDR1 MDHEN, CDR2 SYDVKM. This CDR3 is built from 14 residues. Trimming removed 3 bases from V and 6 bases from J, with 11 bases in between. The CDR3 protein is CASSFRVGSGELFF. The DNA for the CDR3 is TGTGCCAGCAGTTTCAGGGTCGGTTCCGGGGAGCTGTTTTTT.